This is a list of T cell receptor beta chains from one sample in a study of OX40 agonist ivuxolimab in advanced cancers. Some clones are missing from TCRdb's copy, which holds only in-frame ones; the method was immunoSEQ multiplex PCR. The sample holds about 50,000 clones, nearly 95% seen once. Source: CD4+ or CD8+ T cells sorted from blood, taken in a trial of the OX40 agonist ivuxolimab. The source of these receptors is an adult with an advanced solid tumor such as melanoma, head and neck, liver or kidney cancer. Both conserved end residues are part of each CDR3. Fields, in order: CDR3 protein, V gene, D gene, J gene. A D gene is named only where the DNA matches it firmly.

cdr3_aa: CASRRQGEGNSPLHF; v_call: TRBV6-4; d_call: TRBD1; j_call: TRBJ1-6
cdr3_aa: CAVHGTDTQYF; v_call: TRBV2; d_call: -; j_call: TRBJ2-3
cdr3_aa: CASSLDVNTEAFF; v_call: TRBV7-3; d_call: -; j_call: TRBJ1-1
cdr3_aa: CASSVVTGAYEQYF; v_call: TRBV11-1; d_call: -; j_call: TRBJ2-7
cdr3_aa: CASSEGSAEYGYTF; v_call: TRBV2; d_call: -; j_call: TRBJ1-2
cdr3_aa: CASSVSTGSNTIYF; v_call: TRBV9; d_call: -; j_call: TRBJ1-3
cdr3_aa: CASSTGGPSNEQFF; v_call: TRBV5-1; d_call: TRBD2; j_call: TRBJ2-1
cdr3_aa: CASSPPWGITDTQYF; v_call: TRBV11-2; d_call: -; j_call: TRBJ2-3
cdr3_aa: CASSIVFNNEQFF; v_call: TRBV19; d_call: -; j_call: TRBJ2-1
cdr3_aa: CASSQASGGPSYEQYF; v_call: TRBV4-1; d_call: TRBD2; j_call: TRBJ2-7
cdr3_aa: CASSLAPGEDYGYTF; v_call: TRBV7-9; d_call: -; j_call: TRBJ1-2
cdr3_aa: CSVDGGGTEAFF; v_call: TRBV29-1; d_call: -; j_call: TRBJ1-1
cdr3_aa: CSAGYRETQYF; v_call: TRBV20-1; d_call: -; j_call: TRBJ2-5
cdr3_aa: CASSLDRGLGTEAFF; v_call: TRBV5-4; d_call: TRBD1; j_call: TRBJ1-1
cdr3_aa: CASSLWAGQETDTQYF; v_call: TRBV27; d_call: -; j_call: TRBJ2-3
cdr3_aa: CASSRVGRGYNEQFF; v_call: TRBV28; d_call: TRBD2; j_call: TRBJ2-1
cdr3_aa: CASLTGNPYNEQFF; v_call: TRBV7-9; d_call: TRBD1; j_call: TRBJ2-1
cdr3_aa: CASCCGGSSYEQYF; v_call: TRBV27; d_call: TRBD2; j_call: -
cdr3_aa: CASSGTGTAEAFF; v_call: TRBV7-6; d_call: TRBD1; j_call: TRBJ1-1
cdr3_aa: CASSLRRGEGVTEAFF; v_call: TRBV7-6; d_call: -; j_call: TRBJ1-1
cdr3_aa: CASSPNRGRGYTF; v_call: TRBV6-1; d_call: TRBD1; j_call: TRBJ1-2
cdr3_aa: CASSLGGGQNNEQFF; v_call: TRBV5-6; d_call: TRBD2; j_call: TRBJ2-1
cdr3_aa: CASRKGRDTEAFF; v_call: TRBV10-1; d_call: -; j_call: TRBJ1-1
cdr3_aa: CASSPAGNTEAFF; v_call: TRBV11-2; d_call: -; j_call: TRBJ1-1
cdr3_aa: CASRGGSASEAFF; v_call: TRBV19; d_call: -; j_call: TRBJ1-1
cdr3_aa: CSVERGRDQYF; v_call: TRBV29-1; d_call: -; j_call: TRBJ2-5
cdr3_aa: CASSASGTSMNTEAFF; v_call: TRBV10-1; d_call: -; j_call: TRBJ1-1
cdr3_aa: CASSQGVRETQYF; v_call: TRBV14; d_call: -; j_call: TRBJ2-5
cdr3_aa: CASGVDTVDEKLFF; v_call: TRBV6-5; d_call: -; j_call: TRBJ1-4
cdr3_aa: CASSQEGLNNEQFF; v_call: TRBV4-1; d_call: -; j_call: TRBJ2-1
cdr3_aa: CASSVDGADSPLHF; v_call: TRBV9; d_call: -; j_call: TRBJ1-6
cdr3_aa: CAIFLRDADGYTF; v_call: TRBV27; d_call: -; j_call: TRBJ1-2
cdr3_aa: CAISAGANYGYTF; v_call: TRBV10-3; d_call: -; j_call: TRBJ1-2
cdr3_aa: CASSQETGEYTEAFF; v_call: TRBV4-1; d_call: TRBD1; j_call: TRBJ1-1
cdr3_aa: CASTWDRGRNEQFF; v_call: TRBV19; d_call: TRBD1; j_call: TRBJ2-1
cdr3_aa: CASSPLGDEQFF; v_call: TRBV7-8; d_call: -; j_call: TRBJ2-1
cdr3_aa: CASSKTFIIGNSPLHF; v_call: TRBV27; d_call: -; j_call: TRBJ1-6
cdr3_aa: CASSFREYLNTEAFF; v_call: TRBV28; d_call: -; j_call: TRBJ1-1
cdr3_aa: CASSFGTGTVGYTF; v_call: TRBV11-2; d_call: TRBD1; j_call: TRBJ1-2
cdr3_aa: CASSEGWTSNEKLFF; v_call: TRBV25-1; d_call: -; j_call: TRBJ1-4
cdr3_aa: CASSSEAPHQPQHF; v_call: TRBV7-9; d_call: -; j_call: TRBJ1-5
cdr3_aa: CASSGGPYSYNEQFF; v_call: TRBV7-9; d_call: -; j_call: TRBJ2-1
cdr3_aa: CASSLPQDRGTDTQYF; v_call: TRBV18; d_call: -; j_call: TRBJ2-3